The 7 T cell receptor beta chains given below trace back to one sample, sequenced in a study of OX40 agonist ivuxolimab in advanced cancers. Generated by immunoSEQ multiplex PCR, the TCRdb table keeps only in-frame clones and is missing some. There are approximately 22,000 clones in the sample; roughly 88% occur only once, and 30% to 35% lies in the top ten. The specimen was CD4+ or CD8+ T cells sorted from blood, collected in a trial of the OX40 agonist ivuxolimab. Receptors originate from an adult with an advanced solid tumor such as melanoma, head and neck, liver or kidney cancer.

The chain couples TRBV27 to TRBJ2-7; no clear D gene. The CDR3 covers 14 residues. Deletions cut 4 bases from V and 3 bases from J, with 13 bases between. Germline values: CDR1 MNHEY, CDR2 SMNVEV (reference sequence). The CDR3 here is CASSSQVQVYEQYF. CDR3 DNA sequence: TGTGCCAGCAGTTCCCAGGTTCAGGTCTACGAGCAGTACTTC.

The sample holds one count of this clone. J is TRBJ2-3 and V is TRBV14; D is unresolved. The CDR3 contains 13 residues. The germline CDR1 and CDR2 sequences are SGHDN and FVKESK. Trimming stripped 6 bases from V and 0 bases from J, with 7 bases between. CDR3 sequence: CASRQSSTDTQYF. The CDR3 nucleotides read TGTGCCAGCAGACAGTCTAGCACAGATACGCAGTATTTT. The whole variable domain, remainder taken from reference TRBV14 and TRBJ2-3, is EAGVTQFPSHSVIEKGQTVTLRCDPISGHDNLYWYRRVMGKEIKFLLHFVKESKQDESGMPNNRFLAERTGGTYSTLKVQPAELEDSGVYFCASRQSSTDTQYFGPGTRLTVL.

The chain is built from TRBV7-9 and TRBJ1-1; maybe TRBD1 (6 bases). This CDR3 is 15 amino acids long. Trimming removed 1 base at V and 6 bases at J, with 15 bases between. CDR1 and CDR2 (germline): SEHNR, FQNEAQ (reference sequence). CDR3 DNA: TGTGCCAGCAGCTTAGTCTATACTGGGGGCTCTGAAGCTTTCTTT. As protein: CASSLVYTGGSEAFF.

The chain combines TRBV7-9 with TRBJ2-2; 9 nucleotides match TRBD2. V lost 1 base to trimming and J lost 1 base; unmatched junction nucleotides: 1. CDR3 size: 16 residues. The germline gives CDR1 SEHNR, CDR2 FQNEAQ (reference sequence). CDR3 DNA sequence: TGTGCCAGCAGCTTAGGACTAGCGGAGAACACCGGGGAGCTGTTTTTT. Translating it yields CASSLGLAENTGELFF.

This clone turned up a few times. The rearrangement links TRBV30 to TRBJ1-1; TRBD1 matches at 7 bases. Germline V gene lookup returns CDR1 GTSNPN and CDR2 SVGIG (reference sequence). Unmatched junction bases numbered 11, after V lost 2 bases and J lost 8 bases. CDR3 length equals 14 residues. The CDR3 sequence is CAWSWAGGRNEAFF. DNA of the CDR3: TGTGCCTGGAGTTGGGCAGGGGGTAGGAACGAAGCTTTCTTT. The whole variable domain, remainder taken from reference TRBV30 and TRBJ1-1, is SQTIHQWPATLVQPVGSPLSLECTVEGTSNPNLYWYRQAAGRGLQLLFYSVGIGQISSEVPQNLSASRPQDRQFILSSKKLLLSDSGFYLCAWSWAGGRNEAFFGQGTRLTVV.

This sequence joins TRBV9 and TRBJ2-3, with 10 bases that match TRBD2. Germline trimming cut 0 bases from V and 2 bases from J; bases unmatched to any gene: 6. Germline assignment: CDR1 SGDLS and CDR2 YYNGEE. The CDR3 consists of 17 residues. This CDR3 is CASSVGTLAGITDTQYF. CDR3 sequence (DNA): TGTGCCAGCAGCGTAGGAACACTAGCGGGGATCACAGATACGCAGTATTTT. The full variable domain, rest sourced from reference TRBV9 and TRBJ2-3, is DSGVTQTPKHLITATGQRVTLRCSPRSGDLSVYWYQQSLDQGLQFLIQYYNGEERAKGNILERFSAQQFPDLHSELNLSSLELGDSALYFCASSVGTLAGITDTQYFGPGTRLTVL.

The chain is built from TRBV7-9 and TRBJ2-3, with 10 bases matching TRBD2. The CDR3 is 15 residues long. Trimming removed 5 bases from V and 2 bases from J; junction bases left unmatched: 4. Germline-derived CDR1 and CDR2 are SEHNR and FQNEAQ (reference sequence). CDR3 amino acids: CASSRGLAVTDTQYF. CDR3 bases: TGTGCCAGCAGCCGAGGACTAGCGGTCACAGATACGCAGTATTTT. The full variable domain, its missing parts supplied by reference TRBV7-9 and TRBJ2-3, is DTGVSQNPRHKITKRGQNVTFRCDPISEHNRLYWYRQTLGQGPEFLTYFQNEAQLEKSRLLSDRFSAERPKGSFSTLEIQRTEQGDSAMYLCASSRGLAVTDTQYFGPGTRLTVL.